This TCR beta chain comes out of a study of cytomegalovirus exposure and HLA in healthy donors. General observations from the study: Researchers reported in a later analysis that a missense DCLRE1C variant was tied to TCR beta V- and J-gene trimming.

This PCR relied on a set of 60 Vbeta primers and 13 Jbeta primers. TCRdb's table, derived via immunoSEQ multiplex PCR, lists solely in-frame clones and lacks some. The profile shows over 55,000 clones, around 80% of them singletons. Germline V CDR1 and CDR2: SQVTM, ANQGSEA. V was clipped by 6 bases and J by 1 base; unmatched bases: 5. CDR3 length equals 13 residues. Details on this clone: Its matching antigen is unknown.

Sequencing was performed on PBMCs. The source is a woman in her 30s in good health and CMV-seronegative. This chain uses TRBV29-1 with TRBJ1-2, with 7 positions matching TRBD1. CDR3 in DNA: TGCAGCGTCACGGACAGGCGTAACTATGGCTACACCTTC. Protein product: CSVTDRRNYGYTF.